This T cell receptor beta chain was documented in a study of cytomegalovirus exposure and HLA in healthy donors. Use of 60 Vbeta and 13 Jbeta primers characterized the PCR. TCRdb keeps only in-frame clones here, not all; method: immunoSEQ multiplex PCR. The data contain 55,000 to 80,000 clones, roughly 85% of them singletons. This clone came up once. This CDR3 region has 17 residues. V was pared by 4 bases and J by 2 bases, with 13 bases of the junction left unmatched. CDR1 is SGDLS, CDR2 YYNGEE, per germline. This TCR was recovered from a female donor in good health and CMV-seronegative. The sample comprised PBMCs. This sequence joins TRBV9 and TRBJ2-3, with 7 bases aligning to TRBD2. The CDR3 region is CASSLLGTTGFTDTQYF. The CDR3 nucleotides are TGTGCCAGCAGCCTTTTGGGGACTACGGGTTTCACAGATACGCAGTATTTT.